The TCR beta chain described here comes from a study of T-cell reconstitution after alpha-beta-depleted transplantation in children. Unique molecular identifiers were used in preparing the TCRbeta library. Using its own MiXCR run on the PCR reads, TCRdb lists one record per CDR3 protein. Altogether more than 500,000 distinct CDR3 sequences are present, more than 9.5% being singletons, with the ten largest covering around 15%. CDR3 size: 14 residues. V dropped 5 bases and J dropped 0 bases, with 8 bases sitting between them. The V gene's germline CDR1 is SEHNR and CDR2 FQNEAQ (reference sequence). Broader study findings: From surviving recipient T cells and thymic progenitors came the high day-60 TCRbeta diversity observed in some patients. It was reported that alpha-beta T cells came from several hundred expanded graft clones (about two months after transplant).

Comments on this clonotype: Its specificity is not known.

The clonotype was recovered from a female patient aged 2-9 years who had a stem cell transplant for aplastic anemia, so the T cells may come from the graft donor. The material sequenced was PBMCs, mostly from graft donor cells, taken 180 days after TCRalphabeta/CD19-depleted stem cell transplant. The chain uses TRBV7-9 and TRBJ2-1, with D perhaps matching TRBD2 (5 bases). Here the CDR3 DNA reads TGTGCCAGCAGCATAACTAGCTCCTACAATGAGCAGTTCTTC. Translated: CASSITSSYNEQFF.